The 22 T cell receptor beta chains in this list originate from one sample, sequenced in a study of OX40 agonist ivuxolimab in advanced cancers. The data were produced by immunoSEQ multiplex PCR, yet TCRdb's version contains in-frame clones alone and is incomplete. The data contain some 40,000 clones, around 83% of them singletons. The starting material was CD4+ or CD8+ T cells sorted from blood, obtained in a trial of the OX40 agonist ivuxolimab. All receptors come from an adult with an advanced solid tumor such as melanoma, head and neck, liver or kidney cancer.

This clone was seen only once. J is TRBJ1-1 and V is TRBV7-8, with 8 bases that match TRBD1. Germline V gives CDR1 SGHVS, CDR2 FQNEAQ. V trimming: 4 bases; J trimming: 4 bases; junction bases outside the gene matches: 5. The CDR3 extends over 14 amino acids. This chain's CDR3 is CASSYGTGATEAFF. The DNA of the CDR3 is TGTGCCAGCAGCTACGGGACAGGCGCCACTGAAGCTTTCTTT. Using reference TRBV7-8 and TRBJ1-1 for the parts outside the CDR3, the full variable domain is GAGVSQSPRYKVAKRGQDVALRCDPISGHVSLFWYQQALGQGPEFLTYFQNEAQLDKSGLPSDRFFAERPEGSVSTLKIQRTQQEDSAVYLCASSYGTGATEAFFGQGTRLTVV.

V and J are TRBV9 and TRBJ2-3; the D gene is possibly TRBD1 (6 bases). Deletions cut 0 bases from V and 3 bases from J, with 11 bases between. Germline assignment: CDR1 SGDLS and CDR2 YYNGEE. This CDR3 has 15 amino acids. Written as DNA, the CDR3 is TGTGCCAGCAGCGTAGGGACAGTGAGAACAGATACGCAGTATTTT. Its translation is CASSVGTVRTDTQYF. The entire variable domain, with the rest obtained from reference TRBV9 and TRBJ2-3, is as follows: DSGVTQTPKHLITATGQRVTLRCSPRSGDLSVYWYQQSLDQGLQFLIQYYNGEERAKGNILERFSAQQFPDLHSELNLSSLELGDSALYFCASSVGTVRTDTQYFGPGTRLTVL.

The chain combines TRBV27 with TRBJ1-6; 7 bases fit TRBD1. The CDR3 has 16 amino acids. Unmatched junction bases numbered 6, after V lost 0 bases and J lost 7 bases. Germline V CDR1 and CDR2: MNHEY, SMNVEV (reference sequence). In DNA, the CDR3 is TGTGCCAGCAGTTTATCCTACGGGACAGTAAATTCACCCCTCCACTTT. Its protein product is CASSLSYGTVNSPLHF.

The chain is built from TRBV9 and TRBJ2-7; 8 bases are a match to TRBD1. After removal of 4 bases from V and 4 bases from J, the junction contained 7 bases not matched to a gene. Germline assignment: CDR1 SGDLS and CDR2 YYNGEE. The CDR3 runs to 14 residues. The chain's CDR3 is CASSTGQGEYEQYF. CDR3 DNA: TGTGCCAGCAGCACCGGACAGGGAGAGTACGAGCAGTACTTC.

V and J are TRBV29-1 and TRBJ2-3; a possible D gene is TRBD2 (5 bases). Germline CDR1 SQVTM, CDR2 ANQGSEA. Trimming removed 5 bases from V and 6 bases from J, with 9 bases in between. CDR3 length: 11 amino acids. CDR3 region: CSVRASDTQYF. For the CDR3, the DNA is TGCAGCGTTAGGGCTAGCGATACGCAGTATTTT.

The chain uses TRBV15 and TRBJ2-7; D possibly corresponds to TRBD2 (5 bases). The V gene lost 2 bases and the J gene lost 3 bases, with 14 bases spanning the gap. Germline V gives CDR1 LNHNV, CDR2 YYDKDF (reference sequence). The CDR3 has 15 residues. The chain's CDR3 is CATSRRGTAGYEQYF. The DNA for the CDR3 is TGTGCCACCAGCAGACGGGGAACGGCCGGCTACGAGCAGTACTTC. Full variable domain (missing parts from reference TRBV15 and TRBJ2-7): DAMVIQNPRYQVTQFGKPVTLSCSQTLNHNVMYWYQQKSSQAPKLLFHYYDKDFNNEADTPDNFQSRRPNTSFCFLDIRSPGLGDTAMYLCATSRRGTAGYEQYFGPGTRLTVT.

This clone was counted only a few times. V is TRBV5-4 and J is TRBJ2-7; D uncertain. Between the trimmed V and J ends, which lost 2 bases and 1 base, there was a span of 7 bases. The germline CDR1 and CDR2 sequences are SGHNT and YYREEE (reference sequence). This CDR3 comprises 13 residues. CDR3 DNA sequence: TGTGCCAGCAGCTTAGGGTCATCCTACGAGCAGTACTTC. It encodes CASSLGSSYEQYF.

This rearrangement joins TRBV27 to TRBJ1-4, with D maybe TRBD1 (6 bases). CDR3 length equals 15 residues. In germline, CDR1 is MNHEY, CDR2 SMNVEV (reference sequence). V lost 0 bases, J lost 8 bases, and 13 bases lay in between. In DNA, the CDR3 is TGTGCCAGCAGTTTATCGAATCCAGGGGAGGAAAAACTGTTTTTT. Residues: CASSLSNPGEEKLFF.

This sequence joins TRBV28 and TRBJ2-7; D may match TRBD1 or TRBD2 (5 bases each). The CDR3 loop spans 13 amino acids. Germline V gene lookup returns CDR1 MDHEN and CDR2 SYDVKM. V lost 6 bases to trimming and J lost 2 bases, with 11 bases between them. In DNA form, the CDR3 reads TGTGCCAGCAGCCTCCAGGGACCCTACGAGCAGTACTTC. Its protein is CASSLQGPYEQYF.

V is TRBV6-6 and J is TRBJ1-1; 10 bases align to TRBD1. CDR1 and CDR2 from the germline V gene are MNHNY and SVGAGI (reference sequence). V lost 2 bases, J lost 3 bases, and 3 bases stayed unmatched. The CDR3 length is 15 residues. Written as DNA, the CDR3 is TGTGCCAGCAGTTACCGGGGGACAGGGGACACTGAAGCTTTCTTT. Translated, it gives CASSYRGTGDTEAFF.

The chain links TRBV13 to TRBJ2-7; maybe TRBD2 (6 bases). CDR1 is PRHDT and CDR2 is FYEKMQ in the germline V gene (reference sequence). Trimming left V 5 bases short and J 5 bases short, with 10 bases between. The CDR3 extends over 12 amino acids. The CDR3 coding sequence is TGTGCCAGCAGCCAACTAGCAAACGAGCAGTACTTC. It yields the protein CASSQLANEQYF. Looking up the rest from reference TRBV13 and TRBJ2-7 gives the full variable domain: AAGVIQSPRHLIKEKRETATLKCYPIPRHDTVYWYQQGPGQDPQFLISFYEKMQSDKGSIPDRFSAQQFSDYHSELNMSSLELGDSALYFCASSQLANEQYFGPGTRLTVT.

DNA for the CDR3: TGTGCCAGCAGTTTTCGGGCCAGTCCTAATGAAAAACTGTTTTTT. This gives the protein CASSFRASPNEKLFF. The rearrangement joins TRBV27 to TRBJ1-4; no clear D gene. V dropped 3 bases and J dropped 3 bases, with 11 bases sitting between them. Germline V gives CDR1 MNHEY, CDR2 SMNVEV (reference sequence). The CDR3 is made up of 15 amino acids.

The chain joins TRBV23-1 to TRBJ2-1; TRBD1 aligns across 8 bases. TRBV23-1 is an open reading frame, and its role is uncertain. The V segment lost 1 base and the J segment 0 bases; nucleotides outside the gene matches: 8. This CDR3 contains 18 residues. The CDR3, as DNA: TGCGCCAGCAGTCAATGGGGACAGGTTGGAAGCTCCTACAATGAGCAGTTCTTC. Translating gives CASSQWGQVGSSYNEQFF.

The chain carries TRBV27 and TRBJ2-1; D not resolved. The CDR3 sequence is 12 residues long. Germline V gives CDR1 MNHEY, CDR2 SMNVEV (reference sequence). With 5 bases removed from V and 9 bases from J, the gap between germline ends came to 11 bases. The CDR3 loop is CASSPDMGEQFF. CDR3 nucleotides: TGTGCCAGCAGTCCCGACATGGGTGAGCAGTTCTTC.

This clone has more than one count but fewer than ten. The CDR3 spells CATSRRDYDGTQYF. The CDR3, as DNA: TGTGCCACCAGCAGACGGGACTATGACGGGACCCAGTACTTC. The J gene is TRBJ2-5, the V gene TRBV15; 7 bases map to TRBD2. This CDR3 is 14 amino acids long. Germline-derived CDR1 and CDR2 are LNHNV and YYDKDF (reference sequence). Trimming cost V 2 bases and J 7 bases; bases outside gene matches: 7. Full variable domain (remainder filled in from reference TRBV15 and TRBJ2-5): DAMVIQNPRYQVTQFGKPVTLSCSQTLNHNVMYWYQQKSSQAPKLLFHYYDKDFNNEADTPDNFQSRRPNTSFCFLDIRSPGLGDTAMYLCATSRRDYDGTQYFGPGTRLLVL.

This clone was found once. CDR3 DNA: TGTGCCAGCAGCCTAGGCGGGATTTCGAACACTGAAGCTTTCTTT. Its translation is CASSLGGISNTEAFF. The rearrangement uses TRBV7-3 and TRBJ1-1; the D is unclear. CDR3 length: 15 amino acids. In germline, CDR1 is SGHTA, CDR2 FQGTGA. V was clipped by 5 bases and J by 1 base, with 14 bases between them.

The CDR3 DNA reads as TGTGCCAGTAGCTCCAGGGCTAGCGGAGGGACAGATACGCAGTATTTT. It specifies CASSSRASGGTDTQYF. The J gene is TRBJ2-3, the V gene TRBV19; TRBD2 aligns across 7 bases. Germline V gene lookup returns CDR1 LNHDA and CDR2 SQIVND (reference sequence). V was clipped by 6 bases and J by 3 bases; unmatched bases: 12. This CDR3 has 16 residues.

On this clone: Other DNA sequences from this sample encode an identical CDR3 as well. V is TRBV6-5 and J is TRBJ2-1; D unresolved. There are 14 residues in the CDR3. Trimming left V 5 bases short and J 5 bases short, with 13 bases between. Germline lookup yields CDR1 MNHEY and CDR2 SVGAGI. The chain's CDR3 is CASSPDQAHNEQFF. As DNA, the CDR3 is TGTGCCAGCAGTCCGGACCAGGCGCACAATGAGCAGTTCTTC.

V is TRBV19 and J is TRBJ1-5; D gene ambiguous. The CDR3 extends over 16 amino acids. V lost 5 bases and J 3 bases, leaving 17 bases between the germline ends. Germline V CDR1 and CDR2: LNHDA, SQIVND (reference sequence). CDR3 region: CASSPNGNPSNQPQHF. CDR3 coding DNA: TGTGCCAGTAGTCCAAATGGTAATCCCTCCAATCAGCCCCAGCATTTT. Full variable domain (rest looked up from reference TRBV19 and TRBJ1-5): DGGITQSPKYLFRKEGQNVTLSCEQNLNHDAMYWYRQDPGQGLRLIYYSQIVNDFQKGDIAEGYSVSREKKESFPLTVTSAQKNPTAFYLCASSPNGNPSNQPQHFGDGTRLSIL.

The table lists this clone with a count of one. The chain couples TRBV7-6 to TRBJ2-2, with 10 nucleotides matching TRBD2. The germline gives CDR1 SGHVS, CDR2 FNYEAQ. The J segment lost 0 bases and the V segment lost 4 bases, leaving 2 bases of the junction unmatched. The CDR3 is made up of 16 amino acids. DNA of the CDR3: TGTGCCAGCAGCTGGACTAGCGGCTCGAACACCGGGGAGCTGTTTTTT. It yields the protein CASSWTSGSNTGELFF.

The chain is built from TRBV19 and TRBJ2-5, with D perhaps matching TRBD2 (5 bases). The CDR3 is 13 amino acids. V shed 6 bases and J shed 5 bases, with 13 bases lying between them. Germline CDR1 reads LNHDA; CDR2 reads SQIVND (reference sequence). The CDR3 DNA sequence: TGTGCCAGTAGCCCCACTAGTCGGGAGACCCAGTACTTC. Residues: CASSPTSRETQYF. The full variable domain, rest sourced from reference TRBV19 and TRBJ2-5, is DGGITQSPKYLFRKEGQNVTLSCEQNLNHDAMYWYRQDPGQGLRLIYYSQIVNDFQKGDIAEGYSVSREKKESFPLTVTSAQKNPTAFYLCASSPTSRETQYFGPGTRLLVL.

In DNA form, the CDR3 reads TGTGCCACCATCAGGCGGGGCGACAATGAGCAGTTCTTC. Translating it yields CATIRRGDNEQFF. This chain links TRBV15 with TRBJ2-1; the D gene is possibly TRBD2 (6 bases). This CDR3 contains 13 residues. Germline values: CDR1 LNHNV, CDR2 YYDKDF (reference sequence). Between the trimmed V and J ends, which lost 7 bases and 5 bases, there was a span of 12 bases.